The source of this T cell receptor (beta chain) is a study of T cells in Graves' hyperthyroidism and ophthalmopathy. Amplification targeted TCR beta CDR3 regions from RNA transcripts. The TCR CDR3 was amplified in a first-round RT-PCR using the HTBI primer set. TCRdb fed the multiplex PCR reads into MiXCR, producing one record per CDR3 protein. This sample yields around 250,000 distinct CDR3 sequences, of which roughly 15% are seen a single time; 25% to 30% belongs to the top ten. This clonotype occurred many times. The germline CDR1 and CDR2 sequences are ENHRY and SYGVKD. Trimming shortened V by 7 bases and J by 3 bases, and 12 bases separated the two germline ends. The CDR3 covers 13 residues.

The sequence derives from a woman aged 18-35 years with Graves' ophthalmopathy. The sample was blood. This rearrangement joins TRBV10-3 to TRBJ1-1, with D perhaps TRBD1 (5 bases). For the CDR3, the DNA is TGTGCCATCACTCAGGGAAAAGACACTGAAGCTTTCTTT. Protein product: CAITQGKDTEAFF.